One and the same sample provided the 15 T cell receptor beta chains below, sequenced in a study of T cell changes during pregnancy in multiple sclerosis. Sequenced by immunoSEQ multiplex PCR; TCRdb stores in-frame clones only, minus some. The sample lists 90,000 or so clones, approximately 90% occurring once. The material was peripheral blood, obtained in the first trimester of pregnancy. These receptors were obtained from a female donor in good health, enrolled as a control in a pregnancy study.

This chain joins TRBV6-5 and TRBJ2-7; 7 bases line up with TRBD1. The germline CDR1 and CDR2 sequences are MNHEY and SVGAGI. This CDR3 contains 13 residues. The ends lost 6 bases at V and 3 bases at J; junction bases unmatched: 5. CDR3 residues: CASSPRDSYEQYF. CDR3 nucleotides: TGTGCCAGCAGCCCAAGGGACAGCTACGAGCAGTACTTC.

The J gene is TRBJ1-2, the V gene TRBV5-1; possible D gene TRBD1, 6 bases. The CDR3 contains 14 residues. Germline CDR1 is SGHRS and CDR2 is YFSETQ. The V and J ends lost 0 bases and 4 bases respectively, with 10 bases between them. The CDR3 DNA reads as TGCGCCAGCAGCTTGGGGACAGCTTCCTATGGCTACACCTTC. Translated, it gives CASSLGTASYGYTF.

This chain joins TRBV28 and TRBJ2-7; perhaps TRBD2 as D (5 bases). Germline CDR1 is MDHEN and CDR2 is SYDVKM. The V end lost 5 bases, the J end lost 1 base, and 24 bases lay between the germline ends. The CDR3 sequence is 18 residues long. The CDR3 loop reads CASSSGLGLGYASYEQYF. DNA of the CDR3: TGTGCCAGCAGTAGCGGCCTGGGTTTGGGATATGCTTCCTACGAGCAGTACTTC.

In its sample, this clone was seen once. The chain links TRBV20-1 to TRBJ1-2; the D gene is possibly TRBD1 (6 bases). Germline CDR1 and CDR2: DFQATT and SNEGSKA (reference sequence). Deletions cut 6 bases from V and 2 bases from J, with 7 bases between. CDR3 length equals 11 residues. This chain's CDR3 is CSAGQNYGYTF. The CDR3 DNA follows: TGCAGTGCCGGACAGAACTATGGCTACACCTTC.

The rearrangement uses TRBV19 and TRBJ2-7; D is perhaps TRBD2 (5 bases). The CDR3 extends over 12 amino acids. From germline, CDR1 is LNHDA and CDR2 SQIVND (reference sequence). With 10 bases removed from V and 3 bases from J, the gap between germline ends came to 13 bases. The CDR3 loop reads CATSGSGYEQYF. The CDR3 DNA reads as TGTGCCACCTCGGGATCAGGCTACGAGCAGTACTTC.

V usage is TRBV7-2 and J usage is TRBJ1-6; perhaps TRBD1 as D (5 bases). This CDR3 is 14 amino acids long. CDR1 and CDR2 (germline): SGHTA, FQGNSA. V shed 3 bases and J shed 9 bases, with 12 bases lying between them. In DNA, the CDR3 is TGTGCCAGCAGCTTCCAGGGTTTTGGTTCACCCCTCCACTTT. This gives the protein CASSFQGFGSPLHF.

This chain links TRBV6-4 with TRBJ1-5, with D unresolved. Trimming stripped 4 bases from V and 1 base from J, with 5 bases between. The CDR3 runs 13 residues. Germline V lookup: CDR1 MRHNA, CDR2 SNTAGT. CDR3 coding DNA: TGTGCCAGCAGTGGTGGCAGCAATCAGCCCCAGCATTTT. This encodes CASSGGSNQPQHF.

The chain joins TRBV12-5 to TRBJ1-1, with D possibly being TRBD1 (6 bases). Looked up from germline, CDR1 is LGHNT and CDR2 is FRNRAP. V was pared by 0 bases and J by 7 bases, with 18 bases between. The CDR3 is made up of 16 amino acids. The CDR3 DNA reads TGTGCTAGTGGTTTGGTGACAACAGGGTTTTTCGATGAAGCTTTCTTT. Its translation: CASGLVTTGFFDEAFF.

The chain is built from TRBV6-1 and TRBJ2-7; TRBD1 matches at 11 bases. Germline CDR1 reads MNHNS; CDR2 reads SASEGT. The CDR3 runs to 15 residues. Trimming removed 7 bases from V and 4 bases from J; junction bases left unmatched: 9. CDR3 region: CASTFRDRGIYEQYF. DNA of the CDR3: TGTGCCAGCACTTTTAGGGACAGGGGGATTTACGAGCAGTACTTC.

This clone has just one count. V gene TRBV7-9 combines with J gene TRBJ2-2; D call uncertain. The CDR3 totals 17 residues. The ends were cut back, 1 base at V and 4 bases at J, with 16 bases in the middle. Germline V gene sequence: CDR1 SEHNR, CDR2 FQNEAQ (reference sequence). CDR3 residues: CASSLGNTEFGTGELFF. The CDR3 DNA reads TGTGCCAGCAGCTTAGGGAACACGGAGTTCGGCACCGGGGAGCTGTTTTTT.

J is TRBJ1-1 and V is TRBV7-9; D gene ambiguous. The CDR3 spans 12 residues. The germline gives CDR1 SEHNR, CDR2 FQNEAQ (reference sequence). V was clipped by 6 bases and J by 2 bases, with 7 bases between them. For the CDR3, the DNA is TGTGCCAGCAGTCAGGTCAACACTGAAGCTTTCTTT. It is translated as CASSQVNTEAFF.

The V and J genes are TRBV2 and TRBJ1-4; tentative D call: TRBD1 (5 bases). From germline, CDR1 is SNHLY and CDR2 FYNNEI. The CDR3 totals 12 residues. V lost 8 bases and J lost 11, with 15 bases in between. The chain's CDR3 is CASGGSDGKLFF. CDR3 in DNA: TGTGCCAGCGGGGGGAGCGATGGGAAACTGTTTTTT.

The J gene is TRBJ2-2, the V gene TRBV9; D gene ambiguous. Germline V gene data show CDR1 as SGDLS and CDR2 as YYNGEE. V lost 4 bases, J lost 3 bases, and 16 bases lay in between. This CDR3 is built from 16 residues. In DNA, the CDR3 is TGTGCCAGCAGCCCAGATCCCTCTAGAGACACCGGGGAGCTGTTTTTT. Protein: CASSPDPSRDTGELFF.

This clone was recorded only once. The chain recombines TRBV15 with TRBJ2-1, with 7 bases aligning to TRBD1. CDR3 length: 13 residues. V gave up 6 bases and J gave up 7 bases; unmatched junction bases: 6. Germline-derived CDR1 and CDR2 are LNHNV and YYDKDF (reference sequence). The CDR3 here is CATRQTGINEQFF. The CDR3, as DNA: TGTGCCACCAGGCAGACAGGGATTAATGAGCAGTTCTTC.

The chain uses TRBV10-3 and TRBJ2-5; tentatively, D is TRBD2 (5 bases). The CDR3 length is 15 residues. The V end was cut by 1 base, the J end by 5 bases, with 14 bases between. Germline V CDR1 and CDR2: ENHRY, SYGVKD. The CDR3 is CAISEFGTPGETQYF. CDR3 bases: TGTGCCATCAGTGAGTTTGGCACACCGGGGGAGACCCAGTACTTC.